A single sample is the source of the 19 T cell receptor beta chains below, sequenced in a study of shared clonotypes between healthy human individuals. Naive CD8 cells comprised CD45RO-negative, CCR7-positively selected cells, excluding terminally differentiated effector memory CD45RA+ cells. Using immunoSEQ multiplex PCR, the repertoire was profiled, and TCRdb retains in-frame clones only, with some absent. The sample shows millions of clones, roughly 95% of them seen only once. Material for sequencing was naive CD8+ T cells sorted from blood. The receptors here all came from a man aged 18-30 years in good health.

Details on this clone: This same CDR3 is encoded by further DNA sequences in the sample. V and J are TRBV9 and TRBJ2-7; 7 positions agree with TRBD2. The CDR3 consists of 12 residues. Germline V lookup: CDR1 SGDLS, CDR2 YYNGEE. The V segment lost 3 bases and the J segment 3 bases; nucleotides outside the gene matches: 0. The CDR3 here is CASSGTSYEQYF. CDR3 coding DNA: TGTGCCAGCAGCGGGACTAGCTACGAGCAGTACTTC.

The chain recombines TRBV4-1 with TRBJ2-5; 8 bases map to TRBD2. Germline assignment: CDR1 MGHRA and CDR2 YSYEKL. The CDR3 consists of 14 residues. V shed 5 bases and J 5 bases; nucleotides not matched to a gene: 7. CDR3 bases: TGCGCCAGCAGCGAGCTAGCGGGCATCGAGACCCAGTACTTC. Its translation: CASSELAGIETQYF.

J is TRBJ2-5 and V is TRBV4-1, with D possibly called TRBD1 or TRBD2 (5 bases each). The CDR3 is made up of 16 amino acids. Germline CDR1 reads MGHRA; CDR2 reads YSYEKL. V was clipped by 3 bases and J by 1 base, with 15 bases between them. The CDR3 loop reads CASSHTPGDGQETQYF. In DNA form, the CDR3 reads TGCGCCAGCAGCCACACCCCCGGGGACGGCCAAGAGACCCAGTACTTC.

The J gene is TRBJ2-7, the V gene TRBV5-1; D is undetermined. Germline loops: CDR1 SGHRS, CDR2 YFSETQ. This CDR3 comprises 14 residues. V was pared by 7 bases and J by 5 bases, with 19 bases between. This CDR3 reads CASPQTYLEDEQYF. The CDR3 nucleotides read TGCGCCAGCCCCCAGACCTACTTAGAGGACGAGCAGTACTTC. Full variable domain (rest looked up from reference TRBV5-1 and TRBJ2-7): KAGVTQTPRYLIKTRGQQVTLSCSPISGHRSVSWYQQTPGQGLQFLFEYFSETQRNKGNFPGRFSGRQFSNSRSEMNVSTLELGDSALYLCASPQTYLEDEQYFGPGTRLTVT.

This chain connects TRBV9 to TRBJ2-7; D may match TRBD1 or TRBD2 (7 bases each). Germline assignment: CDR1 SGDLS and CDR2 YYNGEE. The V and J ends lost 4 bases and 0 bases respectively, with 17 bases between them. The CDR3 runs to 16 residues. The DNA of the CDR3 is TGTGCCAGCAGCCCAGGGGGGGGAGGCGTCTCCTACGAGCAGTACTTC. It translates to CASSPGGGGVSYEQYF.

CDR3: CATRSGQPQETQYF. CDR3 nucleotides: TGTGCCACCCGATCGGGACAGCCCCAAGAGACCCAGTACTTC. V is TRBV2 and J is TRBJ2-5; 7 nucleotides match TRBD1. This CDR3 region has 14 residues. Germline lookup yields CDR1 SNHLY and CDR2 FYNNEI. The trim removed 10 bases at V and 1 base at J, leaving 9 bases unmatched.

The chain recombines TRBV13 with TRBJ1-1, with 8 bases fitting TRBD1. The germline V gene encodes CDR1 PRHDT and CDR2 FYEKMQ (reference sequence). The CDR3 loop spans 15 amino acids. V lost 5 bases and J lost 4; bases outside the gene matches: 9. The CDR3 region is CASSPSAGGATEAFF. The CDR3 nucleotides read TGTGCCAGCAGCCCCTCGGCAGGGGGCGCCACTGAAGCTTTCTTT.

The V and J genes are TRBV5-8 and TRBJ2-3; perhaps TRBD1 as D (5 bases). CDR1 SGHTS and CDR2 YDEGEE come from the germline V gene. Trimming left V 3 bases short and J 6 bases short, with 14 bases between. This CDR3 contains 14 residues. The CDR3 DNA sequence: TGTGCCAGCAGCTCCTCCCAGGGTCCGGATACGCAGTATTTT. Amino acid sequence: CASSSSQGPDTQYF.

Here the CDR3 reads CASSEVGVGNQPQHF. In DNA, the CDR3 is TGCGCCAGCAGTGAGGTAGGGGTGGGCAATCAGCCCCAGCATTTT. V gene TRBV10-2 combines with J gene TRBJ1-5; possible D gene TRBD1, 5 bases. V was pared by 2 bases and J by 2 bases, with 10 bases between. Germline V gene lookup returns CDR1 WSHSY and CDR2 SAAADI. This CDR3 contains 15 residues.

To note about this clone: The sample has other DNA sequences that encode this CDR3 too. The rearrangement links TRBV4-3 to TRBJ2-3, with D possibly matching TRBD1 (5 bases). The germline V and J ends were trimmed by 0 bases and 0 bases, with 10 bases remaining between them. This CDR3 has 16 residues. Per the germline V gene, CDR1 is LGHNA and CDR2 is YSLEER. The CDR3 here is CASSQEAGPSTDTQYF. The CDR3 bases are TGCGCCAGCAGCCAAGAGGCAGGGCCAAGCACAGATACGCAGTATTTT.

This rearrangement joins TRBV28 to TRBJ2-1; possibly TRBD1 for D (7 bases). Germline CDR1 MDHEN, CDR2 SYDVKM. Trimming pared 6 bases from V and 8 bases from J, leaving 14 bases between. CDR3 size: 13 residues. This chain's CDR3 is CASSPAGGYEQFF. The CDR3, as DNA: TGTGCCAGCAGCCCCGCAGGGGGGTATGAGCAGTTCTTC. Complete variable domain (other parts from reference TRBV28 and TRBJ2-1): DVKVTQSSRYLVKRTGEKVFLECVQDMDHENMFWYRQDPGLGLRLIYFSYDVKMKEKGDIPEGYSVSREKKERFSLILESASTNQTSMYLCASSPAGGYEQFFGPGTRLTVL.

The gene calls are TRBV4-1 and TRBJ2-1; D perhaps matches TRBD1 (5 bases). The CDR3 covers 16 residues. The V gene's germline CDR1 is MGHRA and CDR2 YSYEKL. Trimming took 1 base from V and 7 from J, leaving 17 bases between them. CDR3 coding DNA: TGCGCCAGCAGCCAAGCCCCAGGGTCAGCAATGAATGAGCAGTTCTTC. It is translated as CASSQAPGSAMNEQFF.

Comment on this clone: The same CDR3 can be traced to other DNA sequences in this sample. The V gene is TRBV14, the J gene TRBJ2-7; D remains unclear. The V and J ends lost 1 base and 0 bases respectively, with 4 bases between them. The germline CDR1 and CDR2 sequences are SGHDN and FVKESK. The CDR3 is 13 residues long. CDR3 residues: CASSQVLSYEQYF. Written as DNA, the CDR3 is TGTGCCAGCAGCCAAGTTCTCTCCTACGAGCAGTACTTC.

The chain employs TRBV5-4 and TRBJ2-5, with D maybe TRBD2 (6 bases). Germline V lookup: CDR1 SGHNT, CDR2 YYREEE (reference sequence). The V end was cut by 0 bases, the J end by 0 bases, with 12 bases between. CDR3 size: 16 residues. CDR3 bases: TGTGCCAGCAGCTTGGTCGGGAGCTCGTACCAAGAGACCCAGTACTTC. Residues: CASSLVGSSYQETQYF. The full variable domain, with the rest looked up from reference TRBV5-4 and TRBJ2-5, is ETGVTQSPTHLIKTRGQQVTLRCSSQSGHNTVSWYQQALGQGPQFIFQYYREEENGRGNFPPRFSGLQFPNYSSELNVNALELDDSALYLCASSLVGSSYQETQYFGPGTRLLVL.

The V gene is TRBV11-2, the J gene TRBJ2-7, with TRBD1 identical over 8 bases. The CDR3 consists of 13 residues. CDR1 SGHAT and CDR2 FQNNGV come from the germline V gene. J gave up 1 base and V 5 bases, and 1 base lay outside the gene matches. CDR3 protein: CASSGQGSYEQYF. Here the CDR3 DNA reads TGTGCCAGCAGCGGACAGGGTTCCTACGAGCAGTACTTC.

The V gene is TRBV5-1, the J gene TRBJ2-7, with D tentatively TRBD1 (6 bases). The length of the CDR3 is 14 residues. Trimming left V 4 bases short and J 2 bases short, with 13 bases between. Germline V gene sequence: CDR1 SGHRS, CDR2 YFSETQ. CDR3 sequence (DNA): TGCGCCAGCAGCCTGGACAGAGACCCCTACGAGCAGTACTTC. It translates to CASSLDRDPYEQYF.

The chain carries TRBV19 and TRBJ2-7; TRBD1 aligns across 8 bases. The J segment lost 3 bases and the V segment lost 4 bases, leaving 5 bases of the junction unmatched. This CDR3 has 14 amino acids. Germline V gene sequence: CDR1 LNHDA, CDR2 SQIVND (reference sequence). In nucleotides, the CDR3 is TGTGCCAGTAGTACCTCGGGACAGGTCTACGAGCAGTACTTC. Encoded protein: CASSTSGQVYEQYF.

This chain links TRBV27 with TRBJ2-1; D is unclear. Per the germline V gene, CDR1 is MNHEY and CDR2 is SMNVEV (reference sequence). This CDR3 is built from 15 residues. The V gene lost 6 bases and the J gene lost 1 base, with 13 bases spanning the gap. The CDR3 sequence is CASSPLFRSYNEQFF. DNA of the CDR3: TGTGCCAGCAGCCCTTTATTCCGGTCCTACAATGAGCAGTTCTTC.

The rearrangement links TRBV18 to TRBJ1-5; unclear D gene. From germline, CDR1 is KGHSH and CDR2 LQKENI. V shed 6 bases and J shed 3 bases, with 12 bases lying between them. This CDR3 spans 14 amino acids. The CDR3 bases are TGTGCCAGCTCGGCTCAGAGCTTCAATCAGCCCCAGCATTTT. Residues: CASSAQSFNQPQHF.